Described below is a single TCR beta chain sequence and its context. What it binds is not known. The CDR3 totals 14 residues. The V gene lost 6 bases and the J gene lost 5 bases, with 17 bases spanning the gap. Per germline, CDR1 SGHRS and CDR2 YFSETQ. The sample belongs to a study of naive and memory T cell subsets. General study points: Over 95% of naive TCR sequences appeared only once after error correction, unlike memory subsets. Especially in CD8 cells, naive repertoires contained a few larger clonotypes, possibly CD45RA-re-expressing memory cells.

Two oligonucleotides, mixed equimolar, formed the beta constant-region primer covering TRBC1 and TRBC2. The ligated cDNA underwent four PCR rounds using SP2 and nested alpha and beta constant-region primers. In TCRdb, the UMI-ligation and nested PCR reads were re-called with MiXCR into one record per CDR3 protein. The repertoire holds around 160,000 distinct CDR3 sequences, with about 20% as singletons. Overnight CMV lysate stimulation of fresh PBMCs defined donor CMV status by CD4+ IFNgamma. This rearrangement joins TRBV5-1 to TRBJ1-1; no firm D call. Sequencing was carried out using naive CD4+ T cells from blood. This sequence originates from a human donor in good health. The chain's CDR3 is CASTTPGQVTEAFF. In DNA form, the CDR3 reads TGCGCCAGCACCACGCCCGGCCAGGTAACTGAAGCTTTCTTT.